One sample yielded the 12 T cell receptor beta chains listed below, sequenced in a study of OX40 agonist ivuxolimab in advanced cancers. Some clones are missing from TCRdb's copy, which holds only in-frame ones; the method was immunoSEQ multiplex PCR. The data show fewer than 50,000 clones, around 90% seen once. Sequences were derived from CD4+ or CD8+ T cells sorted from blood, sampled in a trial of the OX40 agonist ivuxolimab. These TCRs come from an adult with an advanced solid tumor such as melanoma, head and neck, liver or kidney cancer.

This clone appeared once. This sequence joins TRBV7-8 and TRBJ2-7, with unresolved D. The CDR3 totals 11 residues. Trimming took off 5 bases at V and 4 bases at J, with 6 bases between the two ends. CDR1 and CDR2 from the germline V gene are SGHVS and FQNEAQ. The CDR3 sequence: CASSHYYEQYF. In DNA form, the CDR3 reads TGTGCCAGCAGCCATTATTACGAGCAGTACTTC.

The V and J genes are TRBV5-6 and TRBJ1-4; the D is unclear. Per germline, CDR1 SGHDT and CDR2 YYEEEE. This CDR3 region has 14 residues. Trimming removed 4 bases at V and 5 bases at J, with 12 bases between. The DNA of the CDR3 is TGTGCCAGCAGCCACCGCCAACAAAATGAAAAACTGTTTTTT. It is translated as CASSHRQQNEKLFF.

V and J are TRBV10-2 and TRBJ1-5; D is ambiguous. Germline V gives CDR1 WSHSY, CDR2 SAAADI. CDR3 length: 14 residues. The V end was cut by 3 bases, the J end by 3 bases, with 9 bases between. CDR3: CASSDSGFNQPQHF. DNA of the CDR3: TGCGCCAGCAGTGACTCGGGGTTCAATCAGCCCCAGCATTTT.

V is TRBV29-1 and J is TRBJ2-7; D may be TRBD1 (5 bases). This CDR3 region has 13 residues. From germline, CDR1 is SQVTM and CDR2 ANQGSEA. The V end was cut by 3 bases, the J end by 0 bases, with 9 bases between. The CDR3 region has the DNA TGCAGCGTTGACAGGGAAAACTCCTACGAGCAGTACTTC. As protein: CSVDRENSYEQYF.

This clone was found once. The rearrangement joins TRBV21-1 to TRBJ1-1. TRBV21-1 is flagged as a pseudogene. The CDR3 extends over 13 amino acids. The CDR3 is CASSKVEGVEAFF. The CDR3 DNA follows: TGTGCCAGCAGCAAAGTGGAGGGCGTTGAAGCTTTCTTT.

This sequence joins TRBV5-1 and TRBJ2-5; TRBD1 might be the D (5 bases). Germline V CDR1 and CDR2: SGHRS, YFSETQ. V lost 4 bases to trimming and J lost 7 bases, with 8 bases between them. CDR3 length: 11 amino acids. CDR3 sequence (DNA): TGCGCCAGCAGCCAAGACAGGACCCAGTACTTC. This codes for CASSQDRTQYF.

The chain combines TRBV5-8 with TRBJ1-1; no definite D call. V was trimmed by 2 bases and J by 1 base, leaving 9 bases between them. This CDR3 is 14 amino acids long. Germline V lookup: CDR1 SGHTS, CDR2 YDEGEE. CDR3 DNA: TGTGCCAGCAGCTTCAGTTCAGGGAACACTGAAGCTTTCTTT. Translated, it gives CASSFSSGNTEAFF.

As DNA, the CDR3 is TGTGCCAGCAGCCCCCGGGACAGAGTCATGAACACTGAAGCTTTCTTT. It is translated as CASSPRDRVMNTEAFF. The chain employs TRBV7-8 and TRBJ1-1; TRBD1 agrees at 7 bases. CDR3 length equals 16 residues. The ends lost 5 bases at V and 0 bases at J; junction bases unmatched: 9. The germline V gene has CDR1 SGHVS and CDR2 FQNEAQ.

DNA of the CDR3: TGTGCCAGCAGCTCTTATAGGCGGGAGGGATCCACCGGGGAGCTGTTTTTT. Amino acid sequence: CASSSYRREGSTGELFF. V is TRBV13 and J is TRBJ2-2; 9 nucleotides align to TRBD2. The junction had 10 bases not matched to a gene; V was cut back by 4 bases and J by 4 bases. Per the germline V gene, CDR1 is PRHDT and CDR2 is FYEKMQ (reference sequence). The CDR3 extends over 17 amino acids.

V usage is TRBV27 and J usage is TRBJ2-2, with D maybe TRBD2 (6 bases). Germline V CDR1 and CDR2: MNHEY, SMNVEV (reference sequence). This CDR3 has 15 amino acids. V gave up 5 bases and J gave up 5 bases, with 15 bases separating them. The CDR3, as DNA: TGTGCCAGCAGTCCCCATGACGCGGGGACCGGGGAGCTGTTTTTT. It encodes CASSPHDAGTGELFF.

This chain links TRBV2 with TRBJ2-5, with 9 bases fitting TRBD2. This CDR3 comprises 15 residues. Germline V gives CDR1 SNHLY, CDR2 FYNNEI. V shed 3 bases, J shed 5 bases, and the junction held 7 bases outside the gene matches. CDR3 nucleotides: TGTGCCAGCAGTGAGATTAGCGGGAGATCGGAGACCCAGTACTTC. Translated: CASSEISGRSETQYF.

The rearrangement uses TRBV9 and TRBJ1-1, with D tentatively TRBD1 (6 bases). The V and J ends lost 4 bases and 1 base respectively, with 14 bases between them. From germline, CDR1 is SGDLS and CDR2 YYNGEE. This CDR3 comprises 15 residues. The CDR3 protein is CASSTSTGRNTEAFF. CDR3 nucleotides: TGTGCCAGCAGCACCTCGACAGGTCGGAACACTGAAGCTTTCTTT.